These 20 T cell receptor beta chains came from one sample sequenced in a study of CXCR3-negative and CXCR3-positive naive CD8 T cells. UMI labels and 5' RACE were used to prepare the TRB cDNA libraries. TCRdb re-called the 5' RACE reads and catalogs CDR3 proteins one per entry, DNA excluded. This repertoire comprises around 50,000 distinct CDR3 sequences; its ten largest clones make up 23%. The sequenced sample consisted of memory CD8+ T cells from blood. The receptor source for this set is a human donor in good health. Some clones in this sample may be carry-over from other donors' samples.

The genes are TRBV6-5 and TRBJ2-7; as DNA is missing, the TRBD1 call by TCRdb cannot be tested. This CDR3 contains 13 residues. Germline V lookup: CDR1 MNHEY, CDR2 SVGAGI. The CDR3 is CASSYGTDYEQYF.

The chain has TRBV15 and TRBJ2-6. The CDR3 sequence is 15 residues long. Germline V gene sequence: CDR1 LNHNV, CDR2 YYDKDF (reference sequence). This chain's CDR3 is CATSNVTSGANVLTF.

J is TRBJ2-7 and V is TRBV7-9; no DNA is available, so the TRBD1 call from TCRdb remains unchecked. The CDR3 contains 18 residues. CDR1 SEHNR and CDR2 FQNEAQ come from the germline V gene (reference sequence). The chain's CDR3 is CASSSHSFGTGGSYEQYF.

This chain's CDR3 is CSVVPGQNTDTQYF. The rearrangement links TRBV29-1 to TRBJ2-3; the TCRdb call, TRBD1, lacks DNA for checking. Germline V CDR1 and CDR2: SQVTM, ANQGSEA. This CDR3 spans 14 amino acids.

The V and J genes are TRBV12-5 and TRBJ2-7; the D call from TCRdb, TRBD2, cannot be confirmed without DNA. The CDR3 sequence is 16 residues long. CDR1 is LGHNT and CDR2 is FRNRAP in the germline V gene. The CDR3 protein is CASGSLAGGPRSEQYF.

The V gene is TRBV20-1, the J gene TRBJ2-1. The CDR3 has 13 amino acids. Germline values: CDR1 DFQATT, CDR2 SNEGSKA (reference sequence). CDR3 sequence reads: CSAPSQYYNEQFF.

The chain employs TRBV28 and TRBJ1-4. The CDR3 has 13 residues. CDR1 MDHEN and CDR2 SYDVKM come from the germline V gene. CDR3 residues: CASSRLALEKLFF.

The chain has TRBV14 and TRBJ1-2. The germline gives CDR1 SGHDN, CDR2 FVKESK. The CDR3 has 12 residues. This chain's CDR3 is CASSQATVSYTF.

This sequence joins TRBV29-1 and TRBJ1-1. The CDR3 loop spans 11 amino acids. Germline lookup yields CDR1 SQVTM and CDR2 ANQGSEA. This chain's CDR3 is CSVEDKAEAFF.

The V and J genes are TRBV2 and TRBJ2-3; TCRdb returns TRBD1, unconfirmable since there is no DNA. The CDR3 has 14 residues. The germline V gene has CDR1 SNHLY and CDR2 FYNNEI. CDR3 region: CAILMTGRTDTQYF. Full variable domain (outside the CDR3, taken from reference TRBV2 and TRBJ2-3): EPEVTQTPSHQVTQMGQEVILRCVPISNHLYFYWYRQILGQKVEFLVSFYNNEISEKSEIFDDQFSVERPDGSNFTLKIRSTKLEDSAMYFCAILMTGRTDTQYFGPGTRLTVL.

This chain uses TRBV29-1 with TRBJ2-7. The CDR3 spans 13 residues. Germline CDR1 is SQVTM and CDR2 is ANQGSEA. Here the CDR3 reads CSAYGWNSYEQYF.

The chain employs TRBV19 and TRBJ1-1; TCRdb calls TRBD1, which cannot be checked without DNA. The CDR3 totals 15 residues. Germline CDR1 LNHDA, CDR2 SQIVND (reference sequence). CDR3 residues: CASNTLGQANTEAFF.

The J gene is TRBJ2-1, the V gene TRBV11-2; TCRdb's D call, TRBD2, is unchecked because there is no DNA. This CDR3 contains 12 residues. Germline V gene data show CDR1 as SGHAT and CDR2 as FQNNGV. CDR3 protein: CASKLGGNEQFF.

V usage is TRBV29-1 and J usage is TRBJ1-1. The germline V gene has CDR1 SQVTM and CDR2 ANQGSEA. This CDR3 is 15 amino acids long. This CDR3 reads CSVEDRGGEKTEAFF. The entire variable domain, with the rest obtained from reference TRBV29-1 and TRBJ1-1, is as follows: SAVISQKPSRDICQRGTSLTIQCQVDSQVTMMFWYRQQPGQSLTLIATANQGSEATYESGFVIDKFPISRPNLTFSTLTVSNMSPEDSSIYLCSVEDRGGEKTEAFFGQGTRLTVV.

J is TRBJ1-5 and V is TRBV4-2; absent DNA, TCRdb's TRBD1 call cannot be checked. Germline lookup yields CDR1 LGHNA and CDR2 YNFKEQ. This CDR3 is 15 amino acids long. CDR3 loop: CASSFGQGGNQPQHF.

This chain links TRBV19 with TRBJ1-2. CDR1 is LNHDA, CDR2 SQIVND, per germline (reference sequence). This CDR3 region has 15 residues. CDR3 region: CASSKLEFASYGYTF.

The chain combines TRBV6-6 with TRBJ2-1. Germline values: CDR1 MNHNY, CDR2 SVGAGI (reference sequence). The CDR3 runs 15 residues. The CDR3 reads CASSYNRGSYNEQFF.

The chain carries TRBV29-1 and TRBJ2-7; with no DNA, the TCRdb D assignment of TRBD1 cannot be verified. The CDR3 loop spans 13 amino acids. Germline CDR1 and CDR2: SQVTM and ANQGSEA. The CDR3 is CSVERPGLYEQYF.

The chain uses TRBV7-9 and TRBJ2-7; TCRdb reports TRBD1, a call that lacks DNA to check it against. CDR3 length: 14 amino acids. CDR1 and CDR2 (germline): SEHNR, FQNEAQ (reference sequence). The CDR3 loop reads CASSPGHRSYEQYF.

This chain uses TRBV2 with TRBJ1-5; without DNA, the TCRdb call of TRBD1 cannot be checked. Germline assignment: CDR1 SNHLY and CDR2 FYNNEI. CDR3 size: 12 residues. CDR3 residues: CASRGQGWPQHF. The full variable domain, completed using reference TRBV2 and TRBJ1-5, is EPEVTQTPSHQVTQMGQEVILRCVPISNHLYFYWYRQILGQKVEFLVSFYNNEISEKSEIFDDQFSVERPDGSNFTLKIRSTKLEDSAMYFCASRGQGWPQHFGDGTRLSIL.